The rows below give T cell receptor beta chains drawn from one sample of a study of blood T cell repertoires in COVID-19. Sequencing used immunoSEQ multiplex PCR; TCRdb keeps in-frame clones, though not all of them. The sample has roughly 200,000 clones; around 85% are singletons. Sequencing was done on a sample of peripheral blood. All receptors come from a man aged 55-75 years with acute or convalescent COVID-19. CDR3s include the opening cysteine and the closing phenylalanine or tryptophan. D genes are given only for firm matches. Size is omitted from some rows. Given values are once, few, many or a class for expanded clones.

CDR3: CASKPLSGSSYNEQFF; DNA: TGCGCCAGCAAGCCGTTGAGCGGGAGCTCCTACAATGAGCAGTTCTTC; J: TRBJ2-1; size: NA; D: TRBD2; length: 16; V: TRBV4-1
CDR3: CASSLKAGPSPRVYNEQFF; DNA: TGTGCCAGCAGCTTAAAAGCTGGGCCTAGCCCAAGGGTCTACAATGAGCAGTTCTTC; J: TRBJ2-1; size: once; D: NA; length: 19; V: TRBV7-3
CDR3: CASSEQKETQYF; DNA: TGTGCCAGCAGTGAACAGAAAGAGACCCAGTACTTC; J: TRBJ2-5; size: few; D: NA; length: 12; V: TRBV2
CDR3: CASSFRTVATDTQYF; DNA: TGTGCCAGCAGCTTCCGGACAGTAGCTACAGATACGCAGTATTTT; J: TRBJ2-3; size: NA; D: NA; length: 15; V: TRBV13
CDR3: CATSSDQGRRNTIYF; DNA: TGTGCCACCAGCAGCGACCAGGGAAGAAGAAACACCATATATTTT; J: TRBJ1-3; size: NA; D: NA; length: 15; V: TRBV15
CDR3: CASSLTGRGELFF; DNA: TGTGCCAGCAGCCTGACAGGGCGAGGGGAGCTGTTTTTT; J: TRBJ2-2; size: once; D: TRBD1; length: 13; V: TRBV27
CDR3: CASSYEGTSGTDTQYF; DNA: TGTGCCAGCTCATACGAAGGGACTAGCGGCACAGATACGCAGTATTTT; J: TRBJ2-3; size: NA; D: TRBD2; length: 16; V: TRBV7-9
CDR3: CASSPWTGGEQYF; DNA: TGTGCCAGCAGTCCCTGGACAGGGGGAGAGCAGTACTTC; J: TRBJ2-7; size: NA; D: TRBD1; length: 13; V: TRBV6-4
CDR3: CASTEDRETKTQYF; DNA: TGTGCCAGTACCGAGGACAGGGAAACGAAGACCCAGTACTTC; J: TRBJ2-5; size: NA; D: TRBD1; length: 14; V: TRBV19
CDR3: CASSFNYRDTEAFF; DNA: TGTGCCAGCAGTTTCAACTATCGGGACACTGAAGCTTTCTTT; J: TRBJ1-1; size: NA; D: NA; length: 14; V: TRBV27
CDR3: CASNPTAVYNSPLHF; DNA: TGTGCCAGCAACCCGACGGCGGTCTATAATTCACCCCTCCACTTT; J: TRBJ1-6; size: NA; D: NA; length: 15; V: TRBV6-6
CDR3: CASSLGAGELFF; DNA: TGTGCCAGCAGCCTGGGAGCCGGGGAGCTGTTTTTT; J: TRBJ2-2; size: NA; D: NA; length: 12; V: TRBV3-1/TRBV3-2
CDR3: CASSLYPGKRGYTF; DNA: TGTGCCAGCAGTCTTTACCCGGGGAAGCGGGGCTACACCTTC; J: TRBJ1-2; size: NA; D: NA; length: 14; V: TRBV6-6
CDR3: CASSTYRGPGETQYF; DNA: TGTGCCAGCAGTACGTACAGGGGCCCGGGGGAGACCCAGTACTTC; J: TRBJ2-5; size: NA; D: TRBD1; length: 15; V: TRBV28
CDR3: CATRGSNTEAFF; DNA: TGTGCCACCAGGGGCTCGAACACTGAAGCTTTCTTT; J: TRBJ1-1; size: NA; D: NA; length: 12; V: TRBV24-1
CDR3: CASSSSFGRERYNEQFF; DNA: TGTGCCAGCAGTTCCTCCTTCGGGCGGGAGAGGTACAATGAGCAGTTCTTC; J: TRBJ2-1; size: NA; D: TRBD2; length: 17; V: TRBV27
CDR3: CASSVGGMDTGELFF; DNA: TGTGCCAGCAGCGTAGGGGGCATGGACACCGGGGAGCTGTTTTTT; J: TRBJ2-2; size: NA; D: TRBD1; length: 15; V: TRBV5-4
CDR3: CAISEIGGGGSPLHF; DNA: TGTGCCATCAGTGAAATCGGAGGCGGTGGTTCACCCCTCCACTTT; J: TRBJ1-6; size: NA; D: NA; length: 15; V: TRBV10-3
CDR3: CASSERTGIKNIQYF; DNA: TGTGCCAGCAGCGAACGGACAGGGATTAAAAACATTCAGTACTTC; J: TRBJ2-4; size: NA; D: TRBD1; length: 15; V: TRBV6-2/TRBV6-3
CDR3: CASSGFEDPNQETQYF; DNA: TGTGCCAGCAGTGGGTTTGAGGATCCAAACCAAGAGACCCAGTACTTC; J: TRBJ2-5; size: NA; D: NA; length: 16; V: TRBV6-1
CDR3: CATSDGRVLSYNEQFF; DNA: TGTGCCACCAGTGATGGCAGGGTCCTCTCCTACAATGAGCAGTTCTTC; J: TRBJ2-1; size: NA; D: NA; length: 16; V: TRBV24-1
CDR3: CASSRLSGGTGELFF; DNA: TGCGCCAGCAGCCGGCTCAGCGGGGGCACCGGGGAGCTGTTTTTT; J: TRBJ2-2; size: once; D: TRBD2; length: 15; V: TRBV5-1
CDR3: CASSLGQGKGYTF; DNA: TGCGCCAGCAGCCTGGGACAGGGTAAGGGCTACACCTTC; J: TRBJ1-2; size: NA; D: TRBD1; length: 13; V: TRBV5-1
CDR3: CASSAGQGDTDTQYF; DNA: TGTGCCAGCAGTGCCGGACAGGGGGACACAGATACGCAGTATTTT; J: TRBJ2-3; size: NA; D: TRBD1; length: 15; V: TRBV27
CDR3: CASSPGLAGSYEQYF; DNA: TGTGCCAGCAGCCCGGGACTAGCGGGCTCCTACGAGCAGTACTTC; J: TRBJ2-7; size: once; D: TRBD2; length: 15; V: TRBV11-2
CDR3: CASSPIALSTDTQYF; DNA: TGTGCCAGCTCCCCAATAGCGCTGAGCACAGATACGCAGTATTTT; J: TRBJ2-3; size: few; D: NA; length: 15; V: TRBV18
CDR3: CASSNNARTGKQPQHF; DNA: TGTGCCAGCAGCAATAACGCCCGGACAGGGAAGCAGCCCCAGCATTTT; J: TRBJ1-5; size: NA; D: TRBD1; length: 16; V: TRBV28
CDR3: CASSCGTDNSPLHF; DNA: TGCGCCAGCAGTTGCGGGACAGATAATTCACCCCTCCACTTT; J: TRBJ1-6; size: NA; D: TRBD1; length: 14; V: TRBV10-1
CDR3: CASSRQGAGGRNEQFF; DNA: TGTGCCAGCAGTCGACAGGGGGCTGGCGGGAGGAATGAGCAGTTCTTC; J: TRBJ2-1; size: NA; D: TRBD1; length: 16; V: TRBV7-2
CDR3: CASSLRTSGNTDTQYF; DNA: TGTGCCAGCAGTTTGCGGACTAGCGGAAACACAGATACGCAGTATTTT; J: TRBJ2-3; size: once; D: TRBD2; length: 16; V: TRBV27
CDR3: CASSITGTTNTGELFF; DNA: TGTGCCAGCAGTATAACCGGGACAACGAACACCGGGGAGCTGTTTTTT; J: TRBJ2-2; size: NA; D: NA; length: 16; V: TRBV28
CDR3: CASSLSGTGGYGYTF; DNA: TGTGCCAGCAGTTTATCCGGGACAGGGGGATATGGCTACACCTTC; J: TRBJ1-2; size: once; D: TRBD1; length: 15; V: TRBV28
CDR3: CATSLDRGSPRYNEQFF; DNA: TGTGCCACCAGCCTCGACAGGGGGTCTCCTCGTTACAATGAGCAGTTCTTC; J: TRBJ2-1; size: few; D: TRBD1; length: 17; V: TRBV15
CDR3: CASSQELRSEQFF; DNA: TGTGCCAGCAGCCAAGAGTTAAGGAGTGAGCAGTTCTTC; J: TRBJ2-1; size: NA; D: NA; length: 13; V: TRBV3-1/TRBV3-2
CDR3: CASGGSRGTEAFF; DNA: TGTGCCAGTGGGGGGAGTAGGGGCACTGAAGCTTTCTTT; J: TRBJ1-1; size: NA; D: NA; length: 13; V: TRBV7-8